This is a list of T cell receptor beta chains from one sample in a study of blood T cell repertoires in COVID-19. Clones were sequenced by immunoSEQ multiplex PCR, and TCRdb holds only the in-frame ones, with some missing. This sample has roughly 250,000 clones, with 75% to 90% found just once. The sequenced sample was peripheral blood. The origin of the receptors is a human donor in a cohort sampled during active COVID-19. Each CDR3 is given with its conserved first and last residue. Each record gives: J gene, D gene, V gene, clone size, CDR3 DNA, CDR3 protein. A D gene is named only where the DNA matches it firmly. Clone sizes are given selectively: once, few, many, or a class where the clone is expanded.

j_call: TRBJ2-3
d_call: -
v_call: TRBV11-2
clone_size: -
cdr3_nt: TGTGCCAGCACGGGTGGCACAGATACGCAGTATTTT
cdr3_aa: CASTGGTDTQYF

j_call: TRBJ2-3
d_call: TRBD2
v_call: TRBV4-1
clone_size: -
cdr3_nt: TGCGCCAGCAGCCAACAGCGGGATCCAGATACGCAGTATTTT
cdr3_aa: CASSQQRDPDTQYF

j_call: TRBJ1-1
d_call: -
v_call: TRBV20-1
clone_size: few
cdr3_nt: TGCAGTGCTAGACAGGGGAACTCAGCTTTCTTT
cdr3_aa: CSARQGNSAFF

j_call: TRBJ2-3
d_call: TRBD2
v_call: TRBV24-1
clone_size: -
cdr3_nt: TGTGCCACCAGTGAGCGGGGGAACACAGATACGCAGTATTTT
cdr3_aa: CATSERGNTDTQYF

j_call: TRBJ1-4
d_call: -
v_call: TRBV19
clone_size: -
cdr3_nt: TGTGCCAGTAGTATAAGCGGGCGGCGTAATGAAAAACTGTTTTTT
cdr3_aa: CASSISGRRNEKLFF

j_call: TRBJ2-1
d_call: -
v_call: TRBV18
clone_size: -
cdr3_nt: TGTGCCAGCTCACCTTTCCGGGACTTCTACAATGAGCAGTTCTTC
cdr3_aa: CASSPFRDFYNEQFF

j_call: TRBJ1-5
d_call: TRBD1
v_call: TRBV27
clone_size: once
cdr3_nt: TGTGCCAGCAGTTTGAGGGGGCGTACTCAGCCCCAGCATTTT
cdr3_aa: CASSLRGRTQPQHF

j_call: TRBJ2-7
d_call: -
v_call: TRBV25-1
clone_size: -
cdr3_nt: TGTGCCAGCAGTGACACCAGACAAGGGGGATCCTACGAGCAGTACTTC
cdr3_aa: CASSDTRQGGSYEQYF

j_call: TRBJ2-1
d_call: TRBD2
v_call: TRBV5-1
clone_size: -
cdr3_nt: TGCGCCAGCAGCGCGCTCCCGGGGGGAGGAAATGAGCAGTTCTTC
cdr3_aa: CASSALPGGGNEQFF

j_call: TRBJ1-5
d_call: -
v_call: TRBV10-3
clone_size: -
cdr3_nt: TGTGCCATCAGGGACAATCTGGGCGGTCAGCCCCAGCATTTT
cdr3_aa: CAIRDNLGGQPQHF

j_call: TRBJ1-6
d_call: TRBD1
v_call: TRBV6-5
clone_size: -
cdr3_nt: TGTGCCAGCAGTTCGGGACAGGGGGCGAGTAATTCACCCCTCCACTTT
cdr3_aa: CASSSGQGASNSPLHF

j_call: TRBJ1-5
d_call: -
v_call: TRBV19
clone_size: -
cdr3_nt: TGTGCCAGTAGTACGACTGGAAATCAGCCCCAGCATTTT
cdr3_aa: CASSTTGNQPQHF

j_call: TRBJ2-1
d_call: -
v_call: TRBV15
clone_size: -
cdr3_nt: TGTGCCACCAGCAGAGACTTAAGCCCCGGGGGCAATGAGCAGTTCTTC
cdr3_aa: CATSRDLSPGGNEQFF

j_call: TRBJ2-3
d_call: -
v_call: TRBV27
clone_size: -
cdr3_nt: TGTGCCAGCAGGACCGCGGCAGATACGCAGTATTTT
cdr3_aa: CASRTAADTQYF

j_call: TRBJ1-2
d_call: -
v_call: TRBV3-1/TRBV3-2
clone_size: -
cdr3_nt: TGTGCCAGCAGCCAAGAAATAAACCGTCTCGGCTATGGCTACACCTTC
cdr3_aa: CASSQEINRLGYGYTF

j_call: TRBJ2-2
d_call: -
v_call: TRBV7-3
clone_size: -
cdr3_nt: TGTGCCAGCAGCAGGGCGGGGCTTTACACCGGGGAGCTGTTTTTT
cdr3_aa: CASSRAGLYTGELFF

j_call: TRBJ1-6
d_call: TRBD1
v_call: TRBV28
clone_size: few
cdr3_nt: TGTGCCAGCAGGAGATCCGGGACAGAAAATTCACCCCTCCACTTT
cdr3_aa: CASRRSGTENSPLHF

j_call: TRBJ2-1
d_call: TRBD2
v_call: TRBV9
clone_size: -
cdr3_nt: TGTGCCAGCAGCGCGGACGAAGCGGGAGGAGCTTTCTATGAGCAGTTCTTC
cdr3_aa: CASSADEAGGAFYEQFF

j_call: TRBJ2-1
d_call: -
v_call: TRBV15
clone_size: -
cdr3_nt: TGTGCCACCAGCAGAGAGGGGACAATTGAAAATGAGCAGTTCTTC
cdr3_aa: CATSREGTIENEQFF

j_call: TRBJ1-1
d_call: -
v_call: TRBV4-2
clone_size: -
cdr3_nt: TGTGCCAGCAGCCAAGCGCAGGGGCTGGAGACTGAAGCTTTCTTT
cdr3_aa: CASSQAQGLETEAFF

j_call: TRBJ1-2
d_call: -
v_call: TRBV5-5
clone_size: -
cdr3_nt: TGTGCCAGCAGCTTGGACCTACCTACTTATGGCTACACCTTC
cdr3_aa: CASSLDLPTYGYTF

j_call: TRBJ1-2
d_call: TRBD1
v_call: TRBV5-4
clone_size: few
cdr3_nt: TGTGCCAGCAGCTCGGGACAGGCCCTCAATGGCTACACCTTC
cdr3_aa: CASSSGQALNGYTF

j_call: TRBJ1-5
d_call: -
v_call: TRBV7-6
clone_size: -
cdr3_nt: TGTGCCAGCAGCAACTCCCGGTACGCAATCAATCAGCCCCAGCATTTT
cdr3_aa: CASSNSRYAINQPQHF

j_call: TRBJ2-1
d_call: TRBD2
v_call: TRBV19
clone_size: once
cdr3_nt: TGTGCCAGTAGTCCAGACCGACTAGCGGGATCCTACAATGAGCAGTTCTTC
cdr3_aa: CASSPDRLAGSYNEQFF

j_call: TRBJ1-1
d_call: TRBD1
v_call: TRBV3-1/TRBV3-2
clone_size: -
cdr3_nt: TGTGCCAGCAGCTCCGACAGGGCCACTGAAGCTTTCTTT
cdr3_aa: CASSSDRATEAFF

j_call: TRBJ2-1
d_call: -
v_call: TRBV6-4
clone_size: -
cdr3_nt: TGTGCCAGCAGTGTAGGAGACAGCTCCTACAATGAGCAGTTCTTC
cdr3_aa: CASSVGDSSYNEQFF

j_call: TRBJ2-7
d_call: TRBD1
v_call: TRBV2
clone_size: once
cdr3_nt: TGTGCCAGCAGTGGGACAGGGATTCCCTACGAGCAGTACTTC
cdr3_aa: CASSGTGIPYEQYF

j_call: TRBJ2-3
d_call: TRBD2
v_call: TRBV18
clone_size: few
cdr3_nt: TGTGCCAGCTCACCAGGGGATCCGGGACTAGCGTTGCAAGATACGCAGTATTTT
cdr3_aa: CASSPGDPGLALQDTQYF

j_call: TRBJ2-7
d_call: -
v_call: TRBV4-3
clone_size: -
cdr3_nt: TGCGCCAGCAGCCAGTGGGGGGAGAGAGACTCCTACGAGCAGTACTTC
cdr3_aa: CASSQWGERDSYEQYF

j_call: TRBJ2-5
d_call: -
v_call: TRBV7-9
clone_size: -
cdr3_nt: TGTGCCAGCAGCGGGGGGGCGCTCCAAGAGACCCAGTACTTC
cdr3_aa: CASSGGALQETQYF

j_call: TRBJ2-1
d_call: -
v_call: TRBV4-3
clone_size: once
cdr3_nt: TGCGCCATAAGAAGACAGGAGATCTACAATGAGCAGTTCTTC
cdr3_aa: CAIRRQEIYNEQFF

j_call: TRBJ2-3
d_call: TRBD2
v_call: TRBV24-1
clone_size: -
cdr3_nt: TGTGCCACCAGTGGGGGACTAGCGGGGGCCACAGATACGCAGTATTTT
cdr3_aa: CATSGGLAGATDTQYF

j_call: TRBJ2-1
d_call: TRBD2
v_call: TRBV3-1/TRBV3-2
clone_size: once
cdr3_nt: TGTGCCAGCAGCCTTAGCGGGAGGGTCTTCAATGAGCAGTTCTTC
cdr3_aa: CASSLSGRVFNEQFF

j_call: TRBJ2-1
d_call: -
v_call: TRBV3-1/TRBV3-2
clone_size: -
cdr3_nt: TGTGCCAGCAGCCCTCTCTCGACTACGTACAATGAGCAGTTCTTC
cdr3_aa: CASSPLSTTYNEQFF

j_call: TRBJ1-3
d_call: -
v_call: TRBV6-5
clone_size: -
cdr3_nt: TGTGCCAGCAGTTACTCCGGGGACATCTCTGGAAACACCATATATTTT
cdr3_aa: CASSYSGDISGNTIYF

j_call: TRBJ2-7
d_call: TRBD2
v_call: TRBV12-5
clone_size: -
cdr3_nt: TGTGCTAGTGGTTCCCCCGCTACTAGCGCGCTGTCCCACGAGCAGTACTTC
cdr3_aa: CASGSPATSALSHEQYF

j_call: TRBJ2-4
d_call: TRBD2
v_call: TRBV7-9
clone_size: -
cdr3_nt: TGTGCCAGCAGCTTTTCCAGCGGGGGGCGGGGAAACATTCAGTACTTC
cdr3_aa: CASSFSSGGRGNIQYF

j_call: TRBJ2-1
d_call: TRBD2
v_call: TRBV7-6
clone_size: -
cdr3_nt: TGTGCCAGCAGCCTCACTAGCGCCTACAATGAGCAGTTCTTC
cdr3_aa: CASSLTSAYNEQFF

j_call: TRBJ1-3
d_call: TRBD1
v_call: TRBV5-1
clone_size: -
cdr3_nt: TGCGCCAGCACCTCCGGGACAGGCGTAACGAACACCATATATTTT
cdr3_aa: CASTSGTGVTNTIYF

j_call: TRBJ2-1
d_call: -
v_call: TRBV5-3
clone_size: -
cdr3_nt: TGTGCCAGAAGCTTGAACCTCCAAACGGGGAATGAGCAGTTCTTC
cdr3_aa: CARSLNLQTGNEQFF

j_call: TRBJ2-3
d_call: -
v_call: TRBV4-3
clone_size: -
cdr3_nt: TGCGCCAGCAGCCGGGGGGGGCTAGACGGCTATACGCAGTATTTT
cdr3_aa: CASSRGGLDGYTQYF

j_call: TRBJ1-4
d_call: -
v_call: TRBV18
clone_size: once
cdr3_nt: TGTGCCAGCTCACCAGACAGGGAAAAACTGTTTTTT
cdr3_aa: CASSPDREKLFF

j_call: TRBJ2-1
d_call: TRBD2
v_call: TRBV6-5
clone_size: -
cdr3_nt: TGTGCCAGCAGCATCCCTAGCGGCTCCTACAATGAGCAGTTCTTC
cdr3_aa: CASSIPSGSYNEQFF

j_call: TRBJ1-3
d_call: TRBD1
v_call: TRBV2
clone_size: few
cdr3_nt: TGTGCCAGCAGTTGGGACAGTACTGGAAACACCATATATTTT
cdr3_aa: CASSWDSTGNTIYF

j_call: TRBJ1-6
d_call: TRBD1
v_call: TRBV4-2
clone_size: -
cdr3_nt: TGTGCCAGCAGCCAAGACAGGGGGAGCTCCTATAATTCACCCCTCCACTTT
cdr3_aa: CASSQDRGSSYNSPLHF

j_call: TRBJ2-7
d_call: -
v_call: TRBV12-2
clone_size: -
cdr3_nt: TGTGCAAGTCGCTTAGCACGTCGGTGCGGGAGGGCCTACGAGCAGTACTTC
cdr3_aa: CASRLARRCGRAYEQYF

j_call: TRBJ1-1
d_call: -
v_call: TRBV27
clone_size: -
cdr3_nt: TGTGCCAGCAGCCCTAGACCTACCCGGAACACTGAAGCTTTCTTT
cdr3_aa: CASSPRPTRNTEAFF

j_call: TRBJ2-7
d_call: TRBD1
v_call: TRBV14
clone_size: many
cdr3_nt: TGTGCCAGCAGCCGGGACAGCGTCTACGAGCAGTACTTC
cdr3_aa: CASSRDSVYEQYF

j_call: TRBJ2-7
d_call: TRBD2
v_call: TRBV5-4
clone_size: few
cdr3_nt: TGTGCCAGCAGCTTGGCCGGGGGACTAGCGACCTACGAGCAGTACTTC
cdr3_aa: CASSLAGGLATYEQYF

j_call: TRBJ1-1
d_call: TRBD1
v_call: TRBV18
clone_size: -
cdr3_nt: TGTGCCAGCTCACCACTGGGACAGTCCTACACTGAAGCTTTCTTT
cdr3_aa: CASSPLGQSYTEAFF